This T cell receptor (beta chain) was sequenced during a study of T cell changes during pregnancy in multiple sclerosis. Sequencing was performed with immunoSEQ multiplex PCR; in TCRdb, only in-frame clones are kept and a portion is missing. The sample lists around 68,000 clones, 91% occurring once. This clone has just one count. The CDR3 contains 14 residues. V shed 5 bases and J shed 2 bases, with 12 bases lying between them. The germline V gene encodes CDR1 SNHLY and CDR2 FYNNEI. The TCR comes from a female donor in good health, enrolled as a control in a pregnancy study. Here the sequenced sample was peripheral blood, taken after pregnancy. The chain combines TRBV2 with TRBJ1-2; possibly TRBD1 for D (6 bases). Here the CDR3 DNA reads TGTGCCAGCAGTACCGGGACAACAAACTATGGCTACACCTTC. Translation: CASSTGTTNYGYTF.